Below, one T cell receptor (beta chain) is given with its context. Its antigen is not known. An end of the junction differs from the germline gene, which may be a read error. This entry belongs to a study of OX40 agonist ivuxolimab in advanced cancers. Study in general: People who had prior anti-PD-1, anti-PD-L1 or anti-CTLA-4 therapy could take part, and around 40% had some.

CDR1 and CDR2 (germline): SSHAT, FNYEAQ (reference sequence). This CDR3 has 15 amino acids. Blood sampling took place at baseline, cycle 4 day 1, and cycle 7 day 1. Study results and caveats: Mean expanded clone counts were higher in CD8+ than CD4+ T cells.

Generated by immunoSEQ multiplex PCR, the TCRdb table keeps only in-frame clones and is missing some. This sample carries approximately 23,000 clones, 75% to 90% of them seen once, and the ten largest clones take approximately 23%. This specimen consisted of CD4+ or CD8+ T cells sorted from blood, obtained in a trial of the OX40 agonist ivuxolimab. This chain links TRBV7-7 with TRBJ2-7; 7 bases match TRBD2. This sequence was found in an adult with an advanced solid tumor such as melanoma, head and neck, liver or kidney cancer. CDR3 region: CASSPLPGLNVEQYF. DNA for the CDR3: TGTGCTAGCAGCCCATTACCGGGACTAAACGTCGAGCAGTACTTC.